What follows are 28 T cell receptor beta chains derived from one specimen sequenced in a study of metastatic and nonmetastatic thyroid tumors (TCRdb year 2020). Library preparation was by PCR. Reads for this sample came from an Illumina HiSeq 4000. Starting from the raw public reads, TCRdb applied fastp trimming at Q25, assembled clones with MiXCR and retained in-frame beta chains. The sample contains about 39,000 clones, roughly 19% of them found a single time. The ten largest clones represent 15% to 20% of the sample. Before undergoing thyroid surgery, none of the patients had been given any kind of treatment. The sequencing sample was made of blood. These receptors were collected from a female donor with papillary thyroid cancer or a benign thyroid nodule (not recorded which). Some clones in this sample may be carry-over from other donors' samples.

This clone was seen many times. CDR3 bases: TGTGCCAGCAGTGAAGACCAGCTCTACGAGCAGTACTTC. Residues: CASSEDQLYEQYF. The chain is built from TRBV2 and TRBJ2-7; D uncertain. Per germline, CDR1 SNHLY and CDR2 FYNNEI. This CDR3 spans 13 amino acids. Trimming left V 1 base short and J 3 bases short, with 7 bases between.

The sample holds many counts of this clone. V is TRBV10-3 and J is TRBJ1-1; tentative D call: TRBD1 (5 bases). V lost 8 bases, J lost 0 bases, and 10 bases lay in between. The CDR3 runs 13 residues. CDR1 and CDR2 (germline): ENHRY, SYGVKD. The CDR3 loop reads CAIGDGLNTEAFF. The CDR3 bases are TGTGCCATCGGGGACGGATTGAACACTGAAGCTTTCTTT.

V is TRBV5-1 and J is TRBJ2-7, with D unclear. The CDR3 totals 15 residues. The V and J ends lost 1 base and 2 bases respectively, with 13 bases between them. Germline CDR1 and CDR2: SGHRS and YFSETQ. For the CDR3, the DNA is TGCGCCAGCAGCTTGATTAGGGTCCCAACCTACGAGCAGTACTTC. Translated, it gives CASSLIRVPTYEQYF. The complete variable domain, with remaining parts taken from reference TRBV5-1 and TRBJ2-7, reads KAGVTQTPRYLIKTRGQQVTLSCSPISGHRSVSWYQQTPGQGLQFLFEYFSETQRNKGNFPGRFSGRQFSNSRSEMNVSTLELGDSALYLCASSLIRVPTYEQYFGPGTRLTVT.

In this sample, this clone turned up many times. The chain employs TRBV4-3 and TRBJ2-7; TRBD1 matches at 11 bases. With 4 bases clipped from V and 5 bases from J, the junction kept 13 bases outside the gene matches. The CDR3 is 17 amino acids. Germline V gene data show CDR1 as LGHNA and CDR2 as YSLEER. The CDR3 spells CASSPLLEGTGGNEQYF. For the CDR3, the DNA is TGCGCCAGCAGCCCCCTCTTGGAGGGGACAGGGGGAAACGAGCAGTACTTC.

The chain recombines TRBV6-4 with TRBJ2-1; D is uncertain. The CDR3 contains 15 residues. With 0 bases removed from V and 5 bases from J, the gap between germline ends came to 11 bases. Germline-derived CDR1 and CDR2 are MRHNA and SNTAGT. The CDR3 is CASSDSAYSDNEQFF. The CDR3 nucleotides are TGTGCCAGCAGTGACTCCGCGTATAGTGACAATGAGCAGTTCTTC.

This clone was observed at least ten times. The junction and the germline gene differ at one end; a read error may be behind it. Other DNA sequences in this specimen translate into the identical CDR3. DNA of the CDR3: TGCGCCAGCAGCCTGGTCCCAAGGGGGACCGGGGAGCTGTTTTTC. Protein product: CASSLVPRGTGELFF. V gene TRBV5-1 combines with J gene TRBJ2-2, with D perhaps matching TRBD1 (6 bases). The CDR3 covers 15 residues. Germline values: CDR1 SGHRS, CDR2 YFSETQ.

This clone was seen ten or more times. V is TRBV18 and J is TRBJ2-5; possible D gene TRBD2, 5 bases. The length of the CDR3 is 13 residues. V was clipped by 3 bases and J by 3 bases, with 8 bases between them. In germline, CDR1 is KGHSH, CDR2 LQKENI. The DNA of the CDR3 is TGTGCCAGCTCACCGTGGGGAGAAGAGACCCAGTACTTC. Translating it yields CASSPWGEETQYF.

The CDR3 sequence: CASSLTGGLNKPQHF. The CDR3 DNA sequence: TGTGCCAGCAGCTTAACAGGGGGATTAAATAAGCCCCAGCATTTT. The gene calls are TRBV6-1 and TRBJ1-5; TRBD1 aligns across 8 bases. This CDR3 has 15 residues. V lost 6 bases and J lost 8; bases outside the gene matches: 12. From germline, CDR1 is MNHNS and CDR2 SASEGT.

This chain links TRBV7-8 with TRBJ1-1, with TRBD1 matching over 7 bases. Per the germline V gene, CDR1 is SGHVS and CDR2 is FQNEAQ. The CDR3 covers 14 residues. V was pared by 9 bases and J by 7 bases, with 14 bases of the junction left unmatched. CDR3 coding DNA: TGTGCCAGTAGTCCAAAGGCAGGGGGGTTTGAAGCTTTCTTT. Its translation: CASSPKAGGFEAFF.

In its sample, this clone was seen many times. This chain joins TRBV20-1 and TRBJ1-1, with D possibly being TRBD1 (6 bases). Germline assignment: CDR1 DFQATT and CDR2 SNEGSKA (reference sequence). V lost 5 bases and J lost 3, with 7 bases in between. The CDR3 extends over 11 amino acids. CDR3: CSAPGDTEAFF. The CDR3 DNA is TGCAGTGCTCCAGGGGACACTGAAGCTTTCTTT.

The rearrangement links TRBV18 to TRBJ2-1; D may be TRBD1 (6 bases). The CDR3 is 13 residues long. Germline CDR1 is KGHSH and CDR2 is LQKENI. The V gene lost 8 bases and the J gene lost 0 bases, with 8 bases spanning the gap. The CDR3 nucleotides are TGTGCCAGCCGGGACACCTCCTACAATGAGCAGTTCTTC. Amino acid sequence: CASRDTSYNEQFF. The variable domain in full, completed from reference TRBV18 and TRBJ2-1, reads NAGVMQNPRHLVRRRGQEARLRCSPMKGHSHVYWYRQLPEEGLKFMVYLQKENIIDESGMPKERFSAEFPKEGPSILRIQQVVRGDSAAYFCASRDTSYNEQFFGPGTRLTVL.

This clone was counted a few times. As the CDR3 is not closed by the conserved phenylalanine or tryptophan, this likely results from a read error. The chain couples TRBV6-5 to TRBJ1-1, with D possibly matching TRBD1 (6 bases). Between the trimmed V and J ends, which lost 2 bases and 6 bases, there was a span of 10 bases. The CDR3 length is 13 residues. The germline V gene encodes CDR1 MNHEY and CDR2 SVGAGI. The CDR3 nucleotides are TGTGCCAGCAGTTACCAGGGGCTTTCTGAAGCTTTCGTT. This codes for CASSYQGLSEAFV.

This clone came up many times. The chain carries TRBV25-1 and TRBJ2-7, with D possibly being TRBD1 or TRBD2 (6 bases each). This CDR3 region has 14 residues. Germline CDR1 and CDR2: MGHDK and SYGVNS. Trimming shortened V by 4 bases and J by 2 bases, and 12 bases separated the two germline ends. CDR3 residues: CASSVGGGPYEQYF. The CDR3, as DNA: TGTGCCAGCAGTGTTGGTGGGGGGCCCTACGAGCAGTACTTC.

A word on this clone: Other nucleotide sequences from this sample produce the same CDR3. The chain couples TRBV20-1 to TRBJ2-5; 12 bases line up with TRBD2. CDR3 length: 19 residues. CDR1 DFQATT and CDR2 SNEGSKA come from the germline V gene (reference sequence). Unmatched junction bases numbered 15, after V lost 3 bases and J lost 1 base. The DNA for the CDR3 is TGCAGTGCTAGGGGCACGACAGGTGGACTAGCGGGGATCCAAGAGACCCAGTACTTC. This codes for CSARGTTGGLAGIQETQYF.

This clone rates as medium-sized. The chain carries TRBV6-1 and TRBJ2-7; D not certain. Per germline, CDR1 MNHNS and CDR2 SASEGT. CDR3 length: 15 amino acids. The V gene lost 0 bases and the J gene lost 0 bases, with 9 bases spanning the gap. CDR3 DNA: TGTGCCAGCAGTGAAGCGCCCAGTGTCTCCTACGAGCAGTACTTC. The encoded protein is CASSEAPSVSYEQYF.

A remark on this clone: The conserved final phenylalanine or tryptophan is absent from the CDR3, which likely points to a read error. The chain carries TRBV6-5 and TRBJ1-1, with 7 bases that match TRBD1. V gave up 6 bases and J gave up 5 bases; unmatched junction bases: 12. Germline CDR1 and CDR2: MNHEY and SVGAGI. This CDR3 has 15 amino acids. Here the CDR3 reads CASSSEYRGATEAFS. The CDR3 DNA is TGTGCCAGCAGCTCCGAGTACAGGGGCGCGACTGAAGCTTTCTCT.

In its sample, this clone ranks as medium-sized. The chain combines TRBV5-1 with TRBJ2-2, with a weak D call TRBD1 (5 bases). The CDR3 is 12 residues long. Trimming shortened V by 4 bases and J by 9 bases, and 10 bases separated the two germline ends. Germline loops: CDR1 SGHRS, CDR2 YFSETQ. CDR3 in DNA: TGCGCCAGCAGCGAAACAGGTCGGGAGCTGTTTTTT. It specifies CASSETGRELFF.

The rearrangement links TRBV19 to TRBJ1-1, with a weak D call TRBD1 (6 bases). V shed 7 bases and J shed 3 bases, with 24 bases lying between them. CDR3 length: 17 residues. Germline loops: CDR1 LNHDA, CDR2 SQIVND (reference sequence). CDR3 coding DNA: TGTGCCAGTACCCCCCCACAGGGACGCGGAAGTGACACTGAAGCTTTCTTT. Protein: CASTPPQGRGSDTEAFF.

With respect to this clone: An end of the junction differs from the germline gene, which may be a read error. The rearrangement uses TRBV18 and TRBJ1-1; D may be TRBD1 (6 bases). Germline CDR1 and CDR2: KGHSH and LQKENI. There are 16 residues in the CDR3. CDR3 sequence (DNA): TGTGCCAGCTCAGCCCGGGGGGGGCTGGTGAACACTGAATCTTTCTTT. It encodes CASSARGGLVNTESFF.

This clone was seen a handful of times. A single base separates this from a much larger clone, so it may be a read error. The J gene is TRBJ1-6, the V gene TRBV19, with D uncertain. V gave up 8 bases and J gave up 10 bases, with 15 bases separating them. The germline CDR1 and CDR2 sequences are LNHDA and SQIVND (reference sequence). CDR3 length equals 13 residues. CDR3 residues: CASGQKGASPLHF. The CDR3 DNA follows: TGTGCCAGTGGTCAAAAGGGTGCGTCACCCCTCCACTTT.

This clone has just a few counts. The chain couples TRBV6-1 to TRBJ2-7; TRBD1 aligns across 8 bases. The trim removed 5 bases at V and 3 bases at J, leaving 3 bases unmatched. The germline CDR1 and CDR2 sequences are MNHNS and SASEGT. CDR3 length: 13 residues. In DNA form, the CDR3 reads TGTGCCAGCAGTAAACAGGGGGTCTACGAGCAGTACTTC. Translating it yields CASSKQGVYEQYF.

J is TRBJ2-3 and V is TRBV5-1; 7 bases fit TRBD2. The trim removed 5 bases at V and 5 bases at J, leaving 11 bases unmatched. Germline assignment: CDR1 SGHRS and CDR2 YFSETQ. The CDR3 is 15 residues long. The CDR3 nucleotides read TGCGCCAGCAGTATGTCCCGAGGGGAGGGAGATACGCAGTATTTT. Translating gives CASSMSRGEGDTQYF.

This clone has at least ten counts. The chain carries TRBV20-1 and TRBJ1-2; the D is unclear. The CDR3 runs 13 residues. In germline, CDR1 is DFQATT, CDR2 SNEGSKA (reference sequence). The ends were cut back, 0 bases at V and 8 bases at J, with 13 bases in the middle. CDR3 protein: CSARDPRLGGYTF. The CDR3 DNA is TGCAGTGCTAGAGATCCCCGATTGGGCGGCTACACCTTC.

There are many counts of this clone. V gene TRBV2 combines with J gene TRBJ2-1, with TRBD1 as a possible D gene (5 bases). The CDR3 has 12 residues. Trimming cost V 5 bases and J 7 bases, with 9 bases left between them. Per the germline V gene, CDR1 is SNHLY and CDR2 is FYNNEI. CDR3 loop: CASSSRANEQFF. In DNA, the CDR3 is TGTGCCAGCAGTTCCAGGGCAAATGAGCAGTTCTTC.

This clone was detected ten times or more. The V and J genes are TRBV4-1 and TRBJ2-7; D is uncertain. The germline gives CDR1 MGHRA, CDR2 YSYEKL. The CDR3 is 17 residues long. Trimming took 0 bases from V and 3 from J, leaving 18 bases between them. The CDR3 DNA reads TGCGCCAGCAGCCAAGACCCATCGCCCCGACCCAGCTACGAGCAGTACTTC. Encoded protein: CASSQDPSPRPSYEQYF.

This sequence joins TRBV20-1 and TRBJ2-7; 8 nucleotides agree with TRBD2. J gave up 3 bases and V 5 bases, and 12 bases lay outside the gene matches. Germline CDR1 reads DFQATT; CDR2 reads SNEGSKA (reference sequence). The CDR3 loop spans 15 amino acids. CDR3 amino acids: CSARHTSGGYYEQYF. As DNA, the CDR3 is TGCAGTGCTCGACATACTAGCGGTGGCTACTACGAGCAGTACTTC.

This clone was counted ten times or more. DNA of the CDR3: TGTGCCAGCAGCGTAGAAGACGGGACCCGCACAGATACGCAGTATTTT. Amino acid sequence: CASSVEDGTRTDTQYF. The chain links TRBV9 to TRBJ2-3; D possibly uses TRBD1 or TRBD2 (5 bases each). Looked up from germline, CDR1 is SGDLS and CDR2 is YYNGEE. This CDR3 contains 16 residues. The V and J ends lost 0 bases and 1 base respectively, with 12 bases between them.

As for this clone: A much larger clonotype is one base distant, so this may be a read error. Other DNA sequences from this sample encode an identical CDR3 as well. The CDR3 DNA is TGTGCCAGCAGCGCCCGAAATGAGCAGTTCTTC. This codes for CASSARNEQFF. The chain links TRBV5-6 to TRBJ2-1; D is ambiguous. The CDR3 sequence is 11 residues long. The germline V gene encodes CDR1 SGHDT and CDR2 YYEEEE. Trimming shortened V by 4 bases and J by 7 bases, and 6 bases separated the two germline ends.